This is a list of T cell receptor beta chains from one sample in a study of early T cells in non-severe SARS-CoV-2 infection. TCRdb re-called the 5' RACE reads with MiXCR, one entry per CDR3 protein. The sample includes around 30,000 distinct CDR3 sequences, around 6% of them seen just once. Sequenced material: whole blood. The origin of the receptors is an adult who was a healthcare worker with PCR-confirmed SARS-CoV-2 infection or an uninfected control (not recorded which). Each CDR3 is given with its conserved first and last residue. Each record gives: V gene, clone size, D gene, J gene, CDR3 protein, CDR3 DNA. D genes are given only for firm matches. Size tells how often a clone was seen (once, few, many) or the class of an expanded clone, and some rows leave it out.

TRBV7-3	few	NA	TRBJ2-7	CASTAGRGLANEQYF	TGTGCCAGCACCGCCGGAAGGGGATTGGCCAACGAGCAGTACTTC
TRBV27	many	NA	TRBJ2-6	CASSLWGTTSGANVLTF	TGTGCCAGCAGTTTATGGGGGACAACCTCTGGGGCCAACGTCCTGACTTTC
TRBV10-3	many	NA	TRBJ2-7	CATGASSYEQYF	TGTGCCACAGGGGCGAGCTCCTACGAGCAGTACTTC
TRBV12-3/TRBV12-4	many	TRBD1	TRBJ1-2	CASSSQGDYGYTF	TGTGCCAGCAGTTCACAGGGGGACTATGGCTACACCTTC
TRBV24-1	many	TRBD1	TRBJ2-3	CATSGRGQGKDTQYF	TGTGCCACCAGTGGTAGGGGACAGGGTAAAGATACGCAGTATTTT
TRBV20-1	many	NA	TRBJ2-3	CSVHYRVTSTDTQYF	TGCAGTGTTCACTACCGGGTTACTAGCACAGATACGCAGTATTTT
TRBV20-1	many	NA	TRBJ2-3	CSARVQSTDTQYF	TGCAGTGCTAGAGTACAGTCCACAGATACGCAGTATTTT
TRBV12-3/TRBV12-4	many	NA	TRBJ2-4	CASTSAVAKNIQYF	TGTGCCAGCACCTCGGCGGTAGCCAAAAACATTCAGTACTTC
TRBV7-9	many	TRBD1	TRBJ2-3	CASSRQGAGRTDTQYF	TGTGCCAGCAGCCGCCAGGGGGCGGGCCGCACAGATACGCAGTATTTT
TRBV7-2	many	NA	TRBJ2-7	CASSLKTYEQYF	TGTGCCAGCAGCCTAAAGACGTACGAGCAGTACTTC
TRBV6-2/TRBV6-3	few	NA	TRBJ2-7	CASSYRDRDEQYF	TGTGCCAGCAGTTACAGGGACCGGGACGAGCAGTACTTC
TRBV28	many	TRBD1	TRBJ2-7	CASRQGQYEQYF	TGTGCCAGCAGACAGGGACAGTACGAGCAGTACTTC
TRBV10-2	few	NA	TRBJ2-7	CASKATGTLYEQYF	TGCGCCAGCAAAGCCACCGGGACCCTCTACGAGCAGTACTTC
TRBV5-4	many	TRBD1	TRBJ1-5	CASSPGTGKQPQHF	TGTGCCAGCAGCCCTGGGACAGGGAAACAGCCCCAGCATTTT
TRBV2	many	NA	TRBJ1-1	CASEGGEGVKDTEAFF	TGTGCCAGCGAGGGGGGAGAGGGGGTTAAGGACACTGAAGCTTTCTTT
TRBV6-2/TRBV6-3	many	TRBD1	TRBJ1-2	CASRPWGQTYGYTF	TGTGCCAGCAGACCATGGGGACAGACCTATGGCTACACCTTC
TRBV10-1	many	TRBD1	TRBJ1-2	CASRSQTGQYGYTF	TGCGCCAGCAGGAGTCAGACAGGGCAGTATGGCTACACCTTC
TRBV7-2	many	TRBD2	TRBJ2-3	CASSPSRGAVHTQYF	TGTGCCAGCAGCCCCTCGCGGGGGGCGGTCCATACGCAGTATTTT
TRBV20-1	many	TRBD2	TRBJ2-5	CSASSGGAETQYF	TGCAGTGCTTCTAGCGGGGGGGCGGAGACCCAGTACTTC
TRBV29-1	NA	NA	TRBJ2-5	CSVYLGKTQYF	TGCAGCGTTTACCTGGGAAAGACCCAGTACTTC
TRBV19	many	NA	TRBJ2-6	CASTSQASYSGANVLTF	TGTGCCAGTACTTCACAGGCCTCTTACTCTGGGGCCAACGTCCTGACTTTC
TRBV20-1	many	NA	TRBJ1-5	CSASGLGKGNQPQHF	TGCAGTGCGTCGGGCCTTGGGAAGGGCAATCAGCCCCAGCATTTT
TRBV12-3/TRBV12-4	medium-sized	NA	TRBJ1-5	CASSPAGEDGNQPQHF	TGTGCCAGCAGCCCCGCAGGGGAGGATGGCAATCAGCCCCAGCATTTT
TRBV2	many	NA	TRBJ2-7	CASSEVRGVSYEQYF	TGTGCCAGCAGTGAAGTGAGGGGGGTTTCCTACGAGCAGTACTTC
TRBV19	many	NA	TRBJ2-1	CASSIGSGSRGGRFNEQFF	TGTGCCAGTAGTATAGGGTCCGGCAGTCGTGGGGGCCGATTCAATGAGCAGTTCTTC
TRBV7-6	NA	TRBD2	TRBJ2-3	CASSLTSGGARDTQYF	TGTGCCAGCAGCTTGACTAGCGGGGGGGCCAGAGATACGCAGTATTTT
TRBV20-1	NA	NA	TRBJ2-2	CSGIANTGELFF	TGCAGTGGGATTGCGAACACCGGGGAGCTGTTTTTT
TRBV6-2/TRBV6-3	NA	TRBD1	TRBJ2-7	CASESRDRGYEQYF	TGTGCCAGCGAGAGCCGGGACAGGGGCTACGAGCAGTACTTC
TRBV29-1	medium-sized	NA	TRBJ1-1	CSGEGMTEAFF	TGCAGCGGCGAGGGGATGACTGAAGCTTTCTTT
TRBV5-5	many	NA	TRBJ2-1	CASSRTGSHNEQFF	TGTGCCAGCAGTCGTACCGGGTCCCACAATGAGCAGTTCTTC
TRBV10-3	many	NA	TRBJ2-5	CAISESSTQETQYF	TGTGCCATCAGTGAGTCGAGTACCCAAGAGACCCAGTACTTC
TRBV5-1	many	TRBD1	TRBJ1-4	CASSDKQGAVVEKLFF	TGCGCCAGCAGCGACAAACAGGGGGCGGTGGTTGAAAAACTGTTTTTT
TRBV7-8	many	NA	TRBJ2-2	CASSLTGSGELFF	TGTGCCAGCAGCTTAACCGGGAGCGGGGAGCTGTTTTTT
TRBV12-3/TRBV12-4	many	NA	TRBJ1-1	CASSLPGPNTEAFF	TGTGCCAGCAGTCTACCGGGACCGAACACTGAAGCTTTCTTT
TRBV3-1	many	TRBD2	TRBJ2-1	CASSQIPPSLAGEQFF	TGTGCCAGCAGCCAAATCCCCCCCTCCCTAGCGGGGGAGCAGTTCTTC
TRBV10-3	many	NA	TRBJ1-1	CAITVDLLNTEAFF	TGTGCCATCACAGTCGATCTATTGAACACTGAAGCTTTCTTT
TRBV11-2	NA	NA	TRBJ2-5	CASSFDSQETQYF	TGTGCCAGCAGCTTCGACAGCCAAGAGACCCAGTACTTC